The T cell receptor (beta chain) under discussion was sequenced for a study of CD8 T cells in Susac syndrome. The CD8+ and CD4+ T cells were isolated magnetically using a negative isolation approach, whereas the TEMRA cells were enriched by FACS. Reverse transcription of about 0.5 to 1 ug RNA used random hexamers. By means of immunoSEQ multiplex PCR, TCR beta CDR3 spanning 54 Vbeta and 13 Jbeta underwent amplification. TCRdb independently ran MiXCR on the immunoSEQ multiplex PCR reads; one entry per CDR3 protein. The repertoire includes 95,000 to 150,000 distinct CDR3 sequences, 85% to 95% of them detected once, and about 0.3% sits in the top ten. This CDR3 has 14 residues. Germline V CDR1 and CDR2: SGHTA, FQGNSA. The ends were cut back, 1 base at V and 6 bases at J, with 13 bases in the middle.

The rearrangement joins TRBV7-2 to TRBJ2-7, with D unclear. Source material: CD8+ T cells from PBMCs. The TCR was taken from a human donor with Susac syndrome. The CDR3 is CASSLGGLVAEQYF. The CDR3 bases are TGTGCCAGCAGCTTAGGGGGATTAGTGGCCGAGCAGTACTTC.